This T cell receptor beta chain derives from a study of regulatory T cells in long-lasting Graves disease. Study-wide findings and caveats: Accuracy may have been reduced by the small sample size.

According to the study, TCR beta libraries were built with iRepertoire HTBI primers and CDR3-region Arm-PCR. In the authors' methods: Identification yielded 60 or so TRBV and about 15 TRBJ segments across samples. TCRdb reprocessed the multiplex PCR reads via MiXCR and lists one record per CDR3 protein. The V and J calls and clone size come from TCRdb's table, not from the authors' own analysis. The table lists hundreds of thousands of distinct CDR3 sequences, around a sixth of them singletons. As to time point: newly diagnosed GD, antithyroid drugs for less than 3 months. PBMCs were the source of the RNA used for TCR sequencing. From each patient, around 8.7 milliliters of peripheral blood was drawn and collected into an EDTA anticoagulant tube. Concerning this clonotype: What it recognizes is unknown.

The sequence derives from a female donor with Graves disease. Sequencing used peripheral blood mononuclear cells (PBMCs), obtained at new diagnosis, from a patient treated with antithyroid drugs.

The CDR3, as DNA: TGCGCCAGCAGTGGGAGGGGTGATCAGCCCCAGCATTTT. Protein product: CASSGRGDQPQHF. The J gene is TRBJ1-5, the V gene TRBV10-2; TRBD1 is a possible D gene (5 bases). The length of the CDR3 is 13 residues. V was trimmed by 4 bases and J by 5 bases, leaving 9 bases between them. Per the germline V gene, CDR1 is WSHSY and CDR2 is SAAADI.